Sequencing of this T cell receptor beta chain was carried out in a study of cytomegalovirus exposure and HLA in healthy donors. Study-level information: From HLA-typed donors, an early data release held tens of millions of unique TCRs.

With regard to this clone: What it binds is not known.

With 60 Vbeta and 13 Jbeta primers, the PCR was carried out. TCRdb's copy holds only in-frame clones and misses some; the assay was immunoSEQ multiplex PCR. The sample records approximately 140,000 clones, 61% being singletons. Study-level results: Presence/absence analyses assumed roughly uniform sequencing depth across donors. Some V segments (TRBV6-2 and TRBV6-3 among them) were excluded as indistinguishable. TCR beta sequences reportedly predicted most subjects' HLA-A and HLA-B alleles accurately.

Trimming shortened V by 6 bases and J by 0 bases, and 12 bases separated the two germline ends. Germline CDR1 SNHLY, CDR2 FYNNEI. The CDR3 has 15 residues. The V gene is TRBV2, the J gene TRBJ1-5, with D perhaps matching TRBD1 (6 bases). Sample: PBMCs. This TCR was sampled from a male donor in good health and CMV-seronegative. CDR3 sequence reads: CASRAGTPSNQPQHF. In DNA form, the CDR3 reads TGTGCCAGCAGAGCCGGGACACCTAGCAATCAGCCCCAGCATTTT.